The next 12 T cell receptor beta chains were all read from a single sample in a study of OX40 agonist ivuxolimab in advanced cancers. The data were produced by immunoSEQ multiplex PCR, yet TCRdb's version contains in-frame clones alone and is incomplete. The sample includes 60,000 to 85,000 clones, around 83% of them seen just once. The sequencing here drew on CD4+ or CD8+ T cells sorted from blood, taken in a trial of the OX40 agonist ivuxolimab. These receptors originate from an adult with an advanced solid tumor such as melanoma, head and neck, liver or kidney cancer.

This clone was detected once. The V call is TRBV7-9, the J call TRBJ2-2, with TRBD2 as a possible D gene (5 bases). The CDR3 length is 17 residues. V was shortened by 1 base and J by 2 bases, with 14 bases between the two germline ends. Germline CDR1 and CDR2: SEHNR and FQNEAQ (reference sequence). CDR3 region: CASSLGFAGPNTGELFF. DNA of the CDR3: TGTGCCAGCAGCTTAGGTTTTGCGGGTCCTAACACCGGGGAGCTGTTTTTT.

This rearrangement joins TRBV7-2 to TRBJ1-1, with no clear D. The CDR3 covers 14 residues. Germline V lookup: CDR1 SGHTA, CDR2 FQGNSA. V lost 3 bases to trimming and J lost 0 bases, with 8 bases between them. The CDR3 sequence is CASSFGPLNTEAFF. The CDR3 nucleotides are TGTGCCAGCAGCTTTGGGCCCTTGAACACTGAAGCTTTCTTT. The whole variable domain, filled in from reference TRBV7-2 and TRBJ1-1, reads GAGVSQSPSNKVTEKGKDVELRCDPISGHTALYWYRQSLGQGLEFLIYFQGNSAPDKSGLPSDRFSAERTGGSVSTLTIQRTQQEDSAVYLCASSFGPLNTEAFFGQGTRLTVV.

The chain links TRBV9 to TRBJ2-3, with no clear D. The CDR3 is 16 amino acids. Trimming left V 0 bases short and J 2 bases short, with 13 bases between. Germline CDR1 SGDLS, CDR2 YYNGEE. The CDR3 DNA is TGTGCCAGCAGCGTAGAAGGTAGTGTTTACACAGATACGCAGTATTTT. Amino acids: CASSVEGSVYTDTQYF.

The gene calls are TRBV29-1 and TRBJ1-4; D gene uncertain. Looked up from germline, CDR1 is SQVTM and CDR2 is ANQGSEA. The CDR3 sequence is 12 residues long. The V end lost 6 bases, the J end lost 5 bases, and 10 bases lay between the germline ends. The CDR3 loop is CSVGRVNEKLFF. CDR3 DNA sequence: TGCAGCGTGGGGAGGGTAAATGAAAAACTGTTTTTT.

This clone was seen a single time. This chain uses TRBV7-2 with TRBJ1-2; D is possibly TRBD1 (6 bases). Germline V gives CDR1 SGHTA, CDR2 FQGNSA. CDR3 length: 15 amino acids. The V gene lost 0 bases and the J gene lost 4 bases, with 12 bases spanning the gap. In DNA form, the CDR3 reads TGTGCCAGCAGCTTAGCACTGGGGGGCGCCTATGGCTACACCTTC. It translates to CASSLALGGAYGYTF.

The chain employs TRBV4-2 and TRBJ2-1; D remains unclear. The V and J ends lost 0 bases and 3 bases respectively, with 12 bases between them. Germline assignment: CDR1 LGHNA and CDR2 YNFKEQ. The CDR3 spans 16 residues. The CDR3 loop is CASSQDLGSFYNEQFF. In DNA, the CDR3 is TGTGCCAGCAGCCAAGATCTCGGCAGCTTCTACAATGAGCAGTTCTTC.

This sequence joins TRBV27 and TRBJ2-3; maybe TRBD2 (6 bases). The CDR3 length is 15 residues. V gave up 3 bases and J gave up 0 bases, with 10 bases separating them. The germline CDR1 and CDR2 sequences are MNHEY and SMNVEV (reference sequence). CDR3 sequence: CASSFSGWSTDTQYF. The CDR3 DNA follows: TGTGCCAGCAGTTTTAGCGGTTGGAGCACAGATACGCAGTATTTT.

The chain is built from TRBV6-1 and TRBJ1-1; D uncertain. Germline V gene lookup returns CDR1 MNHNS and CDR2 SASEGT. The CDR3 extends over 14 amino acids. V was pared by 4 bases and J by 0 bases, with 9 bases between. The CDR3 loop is CASSGGQLNTEAFF. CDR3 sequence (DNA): TGTGCCAGCAGTGGCGGTCAGTTGAACACTGAAGCTTTCTTT.

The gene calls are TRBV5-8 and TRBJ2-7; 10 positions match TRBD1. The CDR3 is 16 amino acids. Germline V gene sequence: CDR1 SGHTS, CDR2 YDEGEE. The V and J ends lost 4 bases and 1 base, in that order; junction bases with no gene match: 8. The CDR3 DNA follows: TGTGCCAGCAGCGTTGGGGGACAGGGGAGGTCCTACGAGCAGTACTTC. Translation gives CASSVGGQGRSYEQYF.

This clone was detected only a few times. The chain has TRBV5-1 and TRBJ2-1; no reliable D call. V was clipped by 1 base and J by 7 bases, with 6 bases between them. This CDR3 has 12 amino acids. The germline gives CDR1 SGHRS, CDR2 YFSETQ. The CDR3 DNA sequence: TGCGCCAGCAGCTTGCTGGTTAATGAGCAGTTCTTC. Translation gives CASSLLVNEQFF.

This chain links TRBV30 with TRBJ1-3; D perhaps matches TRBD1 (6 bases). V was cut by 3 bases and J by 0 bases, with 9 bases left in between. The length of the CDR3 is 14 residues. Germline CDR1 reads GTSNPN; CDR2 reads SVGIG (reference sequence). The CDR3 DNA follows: TGTGCCTGGAGAAGGACAGCCTCTGGAAACACCATATATTTT. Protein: CAWRRTASGNTIYF.

This CDR3 is CASTPLWGDEQFF. CDR3 bases: TGCGCCAGCACCCCCCTCTGGGGGGATGAGCAGTTCTTC. This chain joins TRBV5-1 and TRBJ2-1, with D possibly TRBD2 on 6 matching bases. Deletions cut 6 bases from V and 8 bases from J, with 15 bases between. Germline CDR1 is SGHRS and CDR2 is YFSETQ. CDR3 length: 13 amino acids. The complete variable domain, with remaining parts taken from reference TRBV5-1 and TRBJ2-1, reads KAGVTQTPRYLIKTRGQQVTLSCSPISGHRSVSWYQQTPGQGLQFLFEYFSETQRNKGNFPGRFSGRQFSNSRSEMNVSTLELGDSALYLCASTPLWGDEQFFGPGTRLTVL.